What follows describes a single TCR beta chain. Its antigen is unknown. Related graft donors supplied nonmyeloablative bone marrow transplants, and mixed chimerism was transient. CD4+CD25+CD127- Tregs, CD4+CD25- non-Tregs, CD4 and CD8 cells were sorted. Method: immunoSEQ multiplex PCR; TCRdb's copy keeps in-frame clones and lacks some. Here the sample spans roughly 70,000 clones, over 75% being singletons. The data stem from a study of Tregs in tolerant kidney transplant recipients. Study results and limitations: Nucleotide sequences could not be compared across some patients' samples due to primer changes. Biological reproducibility was not directly addressed in this study.

The material sequenced was CD4+ T cells from blood (PBMCs), taken 6 months after the transplant. The origin of this receptor is a human patient who received a combined kidney and bone marrow transplant. Some T cells may be provided by the graft donor.

CDR3 nucleotides: TGTGCCAGCAGCAACCCCCGCCTTGGGACAGGGAACTATGGCTACACCTTC. Amino acids: CASSNPRLGTGNYGYTF. The chain carries TRBV28 and TRBJ1-2; TRBD1 agrees at 9 bases. CDR3 length: 17 residues. Per germline, CDR1 MDHEN and CDR2 SYDVKM. V shed 6 bases and J 2 bases; nucleotides not matched to a gene: 13.